These 2 T cell receptor beta chains came from one sample sequenced in a study of identical twins. TCRdb reprocessed the 5' RACE reads with MiXCR, giving one entry per CDR3 protein. The profile shows nearly 900,000 distinct CDR3 sequences, around an eighth of them singletons. These data were also reused for a study on yellow fever vaccine responses in identical twins.

Sequencing was performed on PBMCs. Source of these receptors: a woman between 18 and 29 years old in good health.

This clonotype was observed at least ten times. The gene calls are TRBV29-1 and TRBJ2-1; D ambiguous. Germline-derived CDR1 and CDR2 are SQVTM and ANQGSEA. Trimming left V 1 base short and J 3 bases short, with 7 bases between. CDR3 length: 13 residues. CDR3 DNA sequence: TGCAGCGTTGAAGTTTCCCTCTACAATGAGCAGTTCTTC. It is translated as CSVEVSLYNEQFF.

This clonotype came up a few times. This chain uses TRBV20-1 with TRBJ2-1; 16 bases are a match to TRBD2. Germline-derived CDR1 and CDR2 are DFQATT and SNEGSKA (reference sequence). The CDR3 is 16 amino acids. The junction had 6 bases not matched to a gene; V was cut back by 3 bases and J by 7 bases. CDR3 sequence reads: CSASGTSGRDGNEQFF. The CDR3 coding sequence is TGCAGTGCTAGTGGGACTAGCGGGAGGGATGGGAATGAGCAGTTCTTC.